The 30 T cell receptor beta chains presented below share a single source sample, sequenced in a study of CD8 T cells in Susac syndrome. An amount of RNA that ranged from 0.5 to 1 ug was reverse transcribed with random hexamers. TCRdb recomputed calls from the immunoSEQ multiplex PCR reads with MiXCR, one row per CDR3 protein. The top ten hold about 0.11% of the sample, which has some 260,000 distinct CDR3 sequences, around 84% seen once. The sequencing sample was made of CD8+ T cells from PBMCs. Receptors were obtained from a human donor with multiple sclerosis.

The genes are TRBV2 and TRBJ1-3; D is possibly TRBD1 (5 bases). The length of the CDR3 is 14 residues. Trimming shortened V by 8 bases and J by 0 bases, and 11 bases separated the two germline ends. Germline-derived CDR1 and CDR2 are SNHLY and FYNNEI. As DNA, the CDR3 is TGTGCCAGCCCTGGGGGGAGCTCTGGAAACACCATATATTTT. Amino acid sequence: CASPGGSSGNTIYF.

The chain recombines TRBV2 with TRBJ1-5; D is unclear. Germline V gives CDR1 SNHLY, CDR2 FYNNEI. V was shortened by 7 bases and J by 2 bases, with 6 bases between the two germline ends. The CDR3 has 12 residues. DNA for the CDR3: TGTGCCAGCACCAAAGGCAATCAGCCCCAGCATTTT. Translated, it gives CASTKGNQPQHF.

This clonotype occurred once. The rearrangement uses TRBV28 and TRBJ1-5; 7 nucleotides match TRBD1. The CDR3 contains 15 residues. Germline V gene lookup returns CDR1 MDHEN and CDR2 SYDVKM. Unmatched junction bases numbered 10, after V lost 5 bases and J lost 6 bases. CDR3 region: CASSGADRVFQPQHF. The CDR3 nucleotides are TGTGCCAGCAGTGGCGCCGACAGGGTTTTTCAGCCCCAGCATTTT.

DNA of the CDR3: TGCAGTGCTAGACGGCCAGCTGATGAGCAGTTCTTC. The encoded protein is CSARRPADEQFF. The chain has TRBV20-1 and TRBJ2-1; no reliable D call. Between the trimmed V and J ends, which lost 2 bases and 8 bases, there was a span of 10 bases. CDR1 DFQATT and CDR2 SNEGSKA come from the germline V gene (reference sequence). The length of the CDR3 is 12 residues.

This chain joins TRBV21-1 and TRBJ2-7. TRBV21-1 has pseudogene status. The CDR3 runs 13 residues. The CDR3 DNA follows: TGTGCCAGCTTATTGACGGAAGCCTACGAGCAGTACTTC. Translating gives CASLLTEAYEQYF.

This clonotype has only one observation. CDR3 coding DNA: TGTGCCACCAGCAGAGTCACACCCAGGGATGAGCAGTTCTTC. It encodes CATSRVTPRDEQFF. The chain has TRBV15 and TRBJ2-1; D is perhaps TRBD1 (5 bases). Per germline, CDR1 LNHNV and CDR2 YYDKDF (reference sequence). The CDR3 length is 14 residues. V lost 1 base and J 8 bases, leaving 12 bases between the germline ends. Complete variable domain (other parts from reference TRBV15 and TRBJ2-1): DAMVIQNPRYQVTQFGKPVTLSCSQTLNHNVMYWYQQKSSQAPKLLFHYYDKDFNNEADTPDNFQSRRPNTSFCFLDIRSPGLGDTAMYLCATSRVTPRDEQFFGPGTRLTVL.

This chain connects TRBV5-4 to TRBJ1-2; D gene unclear. V lost 0 bases to trimming and J lost 1 base, with 7 bases between them. Per germline, CDR1 SGHNT and CDR2 YYREEE (reference sequence). This CDR3 spans 14 amino acids. Here the CDR3 reads CASSLATVNYGYTF. The CDR3 DNA reads TGTGCCAGCAGCTTGGCGACGGTTAACTATGGCTACACCTTC. The full variable domain, in which reference TRBV5-4 and TRBJ1-2 provide the parts outside the CDR3, is ETGVTQSPTHLIKTRGQQVTLRCSSQSGHNTVSWYQQALGQGPQFIFQYYREEENGRGNFPPRFSGLQFPNYSSELNVNALELDDSALYLCASSLATVNYGYTFGSGTRLTVV.

This clonotype has only a few counts. CDR3 protein: CASSSPREQGNHEQYF. CDR3 nucleotides: TGTGCCAGCAGTTCTCCCCGGGAACAGGGAAACCACGAGCAGTACTTC. This chain links TRBV28 with TRBJ2-7, with D maybe TRBD1 (6 bases). V was trimmed by 4 bases and J by 5 bases, leaving 21 bases between them. CDR3 size: 16 residues. The germline V gene has CDR1 MDHEN and CDR2 SYDVKM.

The chain joins TRBV4-1 to TRBJ1-2; TRBD1 matches 9 bases. V dropped 2 bases and J dropped 3; count of bases not matched to a gene: 4. CDR1 is MGHRA, CDR2 YSYEKL, per germline. The CDR3 length is 15 residues. CDR3 sequence (DNA): TGCGCCAGCAGCCAATGGGACAGGGTACACTATGGCTACACCTTC. Translation gives CASSQWDRVHYGYTF.

V gene TRBV18 combines with J gene TRBJ2-3; D unclear. Germline lookup yields CDR1 KGHSH and CDR2 LQKENI. Between the trimmed V and J ends, which lost 1 base and 6 bases, there was a span of 17 bases. This CDR3 comprises 16 residues. CDR3 sequence reads: CASSPRSRMGWDTQYF. CDR3 bases: TGTGCCAGCTCACCACGTTCCCGGATGGGTTGGGATACGCAGTATTTT.

The chain couples TRBV7-2 to TRBJ1-1; no definite D call. This CDR3 has 12 residues. Germline-derived CDR1 and CDR2 are SGHTA and FQGNSA. With 5 bases removed from V and 6 bases from J, the gap between germline ends came to 10 bases. CDR3 in DNA: TGTGCCAGCAGCGTGGGGTCGGCTGAAGCTTTCTTT. Encoded protein: CASSVGSAEAFF.

The genes are TRBV6-6 and TRBJ2-7; D possibly corresponds to TRBD2 (7 bases). V was trimmed by 10 bases and J by 7 bases, leaving 17 bases between them. The length of the CDR3 is 12 residues. Germline V CDR1 and CDR2: MNHNY, SVGAGI (reference sequence). The CDR3 sequence is CATWGREKEQYF. The CDR3 nucleotides are TGTGCCACATGGGGGCGGGAGAAAGAGCAGTACTTC.

The chain has TRBV5-6 and TRBJ2-7; D ambiguous. V was trimmed by 2 bases and J by 0 bases, leaving 9 bases between them. CDR3 size: 14 residues. Germline CDR1 reads SGHDT; CDR2 reads YYEEEE. The CDR3 DNA reads TGTGCCAGCAGCTTAGGCGAGAGCTCCTACGAGCAGTACTTC. Its translation is CASSLGESSYEQYF.

The rearrangement joins TRBV11-2 to TRBJ2-1; D remains unclear. V shed 5 bases and J shed 6 bases, with 11 bases lying between them. Germline V gene lookup returns CDR1 SGHAT and CDR2 FQNNGV. There are 13 residues in the CDR3. The CDR3 coding sequence is TGTGCCAGCAGCCTCGTCCAAGGCAATGAGCAGTTCTTC. Protein product: CASSLVQGNEQFF. Combining the CDR3 with reference TRBV11-2 and TRBJ2-1 gives the whole variable domain EAGVAQSPRYKIIEKRQSVAFWCNPISGHATLYWYQQILGQGPKLLIQFQNNGVVDDSQLPKDRFSAERLKGVDSTLKIQPAKLEDSAVYLCASSLVQGNEQFFGPGTRLTVL.

The J gene is TRBJ2-3, the V gene TRBV28; 7 nucleotides line up with TRBD2. The length of the CDR3 is 15 residues. V lost 5 bases, J lost 4 bases, and 9 bases stayed unmatched. The germline V gene has CDR1 MDHEN and CDR2 SYDVKM. The CDR3 nucleotides read TGTGCCAGCAGTCCTGGACTAGACCTTGCAGATACGCAGTATTTT. Protein: CASSPGLDLADTQYF.

The chain has TRBV12-3 or TRBV12-4 and TRBJ1-1; tentatively, D is TRBD1 (6 bases). V was trimmed by 6 bases and J by 4 bases, leaving 15 bases between them. The CDR3 extends over 14 amino acids. The CDR3 sequence is CASSLQRGGTEAFF. CDR3 DNA sequence: TGTGCCAGCAGCCTACAGAGAGGGGGCACTGAAGCTTTCTTT.

The chain carries TRBV27 and TRBJ1-5; TRBD1 matches 9 bases. Looked up from germline, CDR1 is MNHEY and CDR2 is SMNVEV (reference sequence). The CDR3 sequence is 15 residues long. Trimming took 5 bases from V and 2 from J; bases not matched to a gene: 4. The CDR3 nucleotides are TGTGCCAGCAGTCCGGACAGGGGACGCAATCAGCCCCAGCATTTT. It is translated as CASSPDRGRNQPQHF.

This sequence joins TRBV20-1 and TRBJ1-6; D possibly corresponds to TRBD1 (6 bases). This CDR3 is built from 14 residues. Germline CDR1 reads DFQATT; CDR2 reads SNEGSKA (reference sequence). V was clipped by 5 bases and J by 5 bases, with 13 bases between them. The CDR3 reads CSAGHRDNNSPLHF. In DNA, the CDR3 is TGCAGTGCTGGCCACAGGGACAATAATTCACCCCTCCACTTT.

This clonotype has only one observation. This sequence joins TRBV7-8 and TRBJ2-6; perhaps TRBD1 as D (5 bases). The V gene lost 5 bases and the J gene lost 0 bases, with 11 bases spanning the gap. The germline gives CDR1 SGHVS, CDR2 FQNEAQ. The CDR3 has 16 amino acids. The CDR3 region has the DNA TGTGCCAGCAGCCCGACAGTCCACTCTGGGGCCAACGTCCTGACTTTC. Its protein product is CASSPTVHSGANVLTF. Variable domain in full (rest from reference TRBV7-8 and TRBJ2-6): GAGVSQSPRYKVAKRGQDVALRCDPISGHVSLFWYQQALGQGPEFLTYFQNEAQLDKSGLPSDRFFAERPEGSVSTLKIQRTQQEDSAVYLCASSPTVHSGANVLTFGAGSRLTVL.

This clonotype has just one count. The CDR3 DNA reads TGTGCCAGCAGTTTATTTTGGACTAGCGGGATTGGAGAGACCCAGTACTTC. This sequence encodes CASSLFWTSGIGETQYF. The V and J genes are TRBV27 and TRBJ2-5, with 12 bases that match TRBD2. This CDR3 has 17 amino acids. From germline, CDR1 is MNHEY and CDR2 SMNVEV (reference sequence). V gave up 1 base and J gave up 4 bases; unmatched junction bases: 7.

The CDR3 bases are TGCAGCGCCAAGAATTGGGGTACGGGTAGGAGGGACAATGAGCAGTTCTTC. As protein: CSAKNWGTGRRDNEQFF. This chain connects TRBV29-1 to TRBJ2-1, with D perhaps matching TRBD2 (6 bases). Germline V gives CDR1 SQVTM, CDR2 ANQGSEA. The length of the CDR3 is 17 residues. Trimming left V 7 bases short and J 5 bases short, with 27 bases between.

The rearrangement links TRBV21-1 to TRBJ1-2; the table's D call, TRBD1, was not checked against the DNA. TRBV21-1 is flagged as a pseudogene. This CDR3 is 13 amino acids long. The CDR3 DNA reads as TGTGCCAGCAGCAAAGGCCCGGGCTATGGCTACACCTTC. It is translated as CASSKGPGYGYTF.

The chain is built from TRBV19 and TRBJ2-1, with 10 positions matching TRBD2. Per the germline V gene, CDR1 is LNHDA and CDR2 is SQIVND (reference sequence). The CDR3 extends over 15 amino acids. The V gene end was trimmed by 2 bases and the J gene end by 5 bases; junction bases not matched to a gene: 3. The CDR3: CASSITSGINNEQFF. The CDR3 nucleotides are TGTGCCAGTAGTATAACTAGCGGGATTAACAATGAGCAGTTCTTC. Full variable domain (remainder filled in from reference TRBV19 and TRBJ2-1): DGGITQSPKYLFRKEGQNVTLSCEQNLNHDAMYWYRQDPGQGLRLIYYSQIVNDFQKGDIAEGYSVSREKKESFPLTVTSAQKNPTAFYLCASSITSGINNEQFFGPGTRLTVL.

The chain carries TRBV7-4 and TRBJ2-4; 8 positions match TRBD1. CDR1 and CDR2 from the germline V gene are SGHVT and SQSDAQ. V lost 5 bases, J lost 0 bases, and 12 bases stayed unmatched. The CDR3 contains 18 residues. CDR3 region: CASSDLDRVGLAKNIQYF. The DNA for the CDR3 is TGTGCCAGCAGCGACCTGGACAGGGTAGGCCTAGCCAAAAACATTCAGTACTTC.

The chain has TRBV5-4 and TRBJ1-3; 7 nucleotides match TRBD1. The CDR3 contains 14 residues. Looked up from germline, CDR1 is SGHNT and CDR2 is YYREEE (reference sequence). With 3 bases clipped from V and 4 bases from J, the junction kept 4 bases outside the gene matches. Here the CDR3 DNA reads TGTGCCAGCAGCTACGGGACAGCCGGAAACACCATATATTTT. It yields the protein CASSYGTAGNTIYF.

The rearrangement joins TRBV11-3 to TRBJ2-7, with unresolved D. The CDR3 is 13 amino acids. Germline V CDR1 and CDR2: SGHNT, YENEEA. The ends were cut back, 8 bases at V and 1 base at J, with 12 bases in the middle. Here the CDR3 reads CASLGPPSYEQYF. The CDR3 DNA reads TGTGCCAGCCTTGGACCTCCTTCCTACGAGCAGTACTTC.

The V gene is TRBV7-2, the J gene TRBJ2-3, with 10 bases that match TRBD2. The CDR3 length is 17 residues. V shed 5 bases and J 5 bases; nucleotides not matched to a gene: 13. Germline V lookup: CDR1 SGHTA, CDR2 FQGNSA. CDR3 DNA: TGTGCCAGCAGCCCGCGGGAGGTAGCGGGAGGAAGAGATACGCAGTATTTT. Translating gives CASSPREVAGGRDTQYF.

This sequence joins TRBV5-1 and TRBJ2-7; 7 bases are shared with TRBD1. Trimming took 3 bases from V and 3 from J; bases not matched to a gene: 9. The CDR3 sequence is 15 residues long. CDR1 and CDR2 from the germline V gene are SGHRS and YFSETQ. The CDR3 DNA sequence: TGCGCCAGCAGCTCCGGGACAGTCTACCTCTACGAGCAGTACTTC. Protein sequence: CASSSGTVYLYEQYF.

The J gene is TRBJ2-6, the V gene TRBV2; 8 positions match TRBD1. Germline CDR1 SNHLY, CDR2 FYNNEI. V lost 7 bases to trimming and J lost 0 bases; unmatched junction nucleotides: 5. This CDR3 is built from 16 residues. CDR3 bases: TGTGCCAGCATCTGGACAGGGAGCTCTGGGGCCAACGTCCTGACTTTC. It is translated as CASIWTGSSGANVLTF.

J is TRBJ2-6 and V is TRBV5-1, with 8 positions matching TRBD2. There are 18 residues in the CDR3. The V and J ends lost 0 bases and 0 bases, in that order; junction bases with no gene match: 5. Per the germline V gene, CDR1 is SGHRS and CDR2 is YFSETQ. CDR3 coding DNA: TGCGCCAGCAGCTTGGAGCGGGAGAAAAGCTCTGGGGCCAACGTCCTGACTTTC. Protein product: CASSLEREKSSGANVLTF.